The rows below give T cell receptor beta chains drawn from one sample of a study of blood T cell repertoires in COVID-19. Produced via immunoSEQ multiplex PCR; TCRdb's table is partial and in-frame only. The sample shows about 74,000 clones, roughly 70% of them seen only once. The sample consisted of peripheral blood. These TCRs come from a man aged 70 or older with acute or convalescent COVID-19. Both conserved end residues are part of each CDR3. D genes are given only for firm matches. Expanded clones are given a class, and other clones once, few, many or no size at all.

clone size: -; D gene: TRBD1; V gene: TRBV5-1; J gene: TRBJ1-6; CDR3 DNA: TGCGCCAGCAGCCACGGACAGGGTGGGAATTCACCCCTCCACTTT; CDR3 protein: CASSHGQGGNSPLHF
clone size: -; D gene: TRBD2; V gene: TRBV6-4; J gene: TRBJ2-1; CDR3 DNA: TGTGCCAGCAGTGTTCTAGCGGGAGCTTACAATGAGCAGTTCTTC; CDR3 protein: CASSVLAGAYNEQFF
clone size: once; D gene: TRBD1; V gene: TRBV7-3; J gene: TRBJ1-1; CDR3 DNA: TGTGCCAGCAGCACCCAGGGGGACACTGAAGCTTTCTTT; CDR3 protein: CASSTQGDTEAFF
clone size: -; D gene: -; V gene: TRBV10-2; J gene: TRBJ2-1; CDR3 DNA: TGCGCCAGCAGTGCCACCACAGGTTACAATGAGCAGTTCTTC; CDR3 protein: CASSATTGYNEQFF
clone size: few; D gene: -; V gene: TRBV7-2; J gene: TRBJ1-2; CDR3 DNA: TGTGCCAGCAGCTTCCTCCAACAGGGTGACTATGGCTACACCTTC; CDR3 protein: CASSFLQQGDYGYTF
clone size: -; D gene: -; V gene: TRBV6-5; J gene: TRBJ2-7; CDR3 DNA: TGTGCCAGCAGTAGTTTTCGAGGGACACCTGAGGAGCAGTACTTC; CDR3 protein: CASSSFRGTPEEQYF
clone size: few; D gene: -; V gene: TRBV28; J gene: TRBJ1-3; CDR3 DNA: TGTGCCACCACAGGACAGAACTCTGGAAACACCATATATTTT; CDR3 protein: CATTGQNSGNTIYF
clone size: -; D gene: TRBD2; V gene: TRBV7-8; J gene: TRBJ2-3; CDR3 DNA: TGTGCCAGCAGCTCCATAGCGGGAGGGGACCTTGGGGCAGATACGCAGTATTTT; CDR3 protein: CASSSIAGGDLGADTQYF
clone size: -; D gene: -; V gene: TRBV7-6; J gene: TRBJ1-5; CDR3 DNA: TGTGCCAGCAGCTTTGGTTCGGGGAGTGGCAATCAGCCCCAGCATTTT; CDR3 protein: CASSFGSGSGNQPQHF
clone size: -; D gene: -; V gene: TRBV4-1; J gene: TRBJ1-2; CDR3 DNA: TGCGCCAGCAGCCAAGTCAGCGGGAACTATGGCTACACCTTC; CDR3 protein: CASSQVSGNYGYTF
clone size: -; D gene: -; V gene: TRBV5-6; J gene: TRBJ2-5; CDR3 DNA: TGTGCCAGCAGCTCAACAGGTAGAAATTACTTC; CDR3 protein: CASSSTGRNYF
clone size: -; D gene: TRBD1; V gene: TRBV10-3; J gene: TRBJ1-2; CDR3 DNA: TGTGCCATCAGTGAGTCGGGACAGAAGAACTATGGCTACACCTTC; CDR3 protein: CAISESGQKNYGYTF
clone size: few; D gene: -; V gene: TRBV7-2; J gene: TRBJ1-1; CDR3 DNA: TGTGCCAGCAGCTTAGGGGGGGGAGCTTTCTTT; CDR3 protein: CASSLGGGAFF
clone size: -; D gene: TRBD1; V gene: TRBV24-1; J gene: TRBJ1-5; CDR3 DNA: TGTGCCACCAGTGACCGAACAGGGGCGGAGCAGCCCCAGCATTTT; CDR3 protein: CATSDRTGAEQPQHF
clone size: -; D gene: -; V gene: TRBV14; J gene: TRBJ2-3; CDR3 DNA: TGTGCCAGCAGCCCATCTCTAGGCGCAGATACGCAGTATTTT; CDR3 protein: CASSPSLGADTQYF
clone size: -; D gene: -; V gene: TRBV24-1; J gene: TRBJ2-2; CDR3 DNA: TGTGCCACCGGCGGCAGTTGGGCCGGGGAGCTGTTTTTT; CDR3 protein: CATGGSWAGELFF
clone size: -; D gene: -; V gene: TRBV9; J gene: TRBJ1-1; CDR3 DNA: TGTGCCAGCAGTAATGGGAGAGGGAGCGGCGGGACTGAAGCTTTCTTT; CDR3 protein: CASSNGRGSGGTEAFF
clone size: -; D gene: -; V gene: TRBV24-1; J gene: TRBJ1-2; CDR3 DNA: TGTGCCACCAGTTCGACAGGCTTCGATGGCTACACCTTC; CDR3 protein: CATSSTGFDGYTF
clone size: -; D gene: -; V gene: TRBV18; J gene: TRBJ2-7; CDR3 DNA: TGTGCCAGCTCTGAGAGGGGACTGGAGCAGTACTTC; CDR3 protein: CASSERGLEQYF
clone size: once; D gene: -; V gene: TRBV18; J gene: TRBJ2-3; CDR3 DNA: TGTGCCAGCTCACCCCTCAGCACAGATACGCAGTATTTT; CDR3 protein: CASSPLSTDTQYF
clone size: few; D gene: -; V gene: TRBV7-9; J gene: TRBJ2-7; CDR3 DNA: TGTGCCAGCGGGACTTCCTCGTACGAGCAGTACTTC; CDR3 protein: CASGTSSYEQYF
clone size: once; D gene: TRBD1; V gene: TRBV5-1; J gene: TRBJ2-1; CDR3 DNA: TGCGCCAGCAGCATAACCGGACAGGGGGCCCCTGGGTCCTACAATGAGCAGTTCTTC; CDR3 protein: CASSITGQGAPGSYNEQFF
clone size: few; D gene: -; V gene: TRBV7-3; J gene: TRBJ2-1; CDR3 DNA: TGTGCCAGCAGCGTAAATACAAACTCCTACAATGAGCAGTTCTTC; CDR3 protein: CASSVNTNSYNEQFF
clone size: -; D gene: -; V gene: TRBV18; J gene: TRBJ1-5; CDR3 DNA: TGTGCCAGCTCACCTTCGGAGGCCGGACAGCCCCAGCATTTT; CDR3 protein: CASSPSEAGQPQHF
clone size: -; D gene: -; V gene: TRBV3-1/TRBV3-2; J gene: TRBJ1-4; CDR3 DNA: TGTGCCAGCAGCCAAGAAAGAGGAGGGGATAAACTGTTTTTT; CDR3 protein: CASSQERGGDKLFF
clone size: once; D gene: TRBD1; V gene: TRBV28; J gene: TRBJ2-6; CDR3 DNA: TGTGCCAGCAGTCCTCTAGGGACAGGGATCGGGGCCAACGTCCTGACTTTC; CDR3 protein: CASSPLGTGIGANVLTF
clone size: -; D gene: -; V gene: TRBV7-8; J gene: TRBJ2-2; CDR3 DNA: TGTGCCAGCAGATCGACCGCGGGCGGGGAGCTGTTTTTT; CDR3 protein: CASRSTAGGELFF
clone size: few; D gene: TRBD1; V gene: TRBV7-2; J gene: TRBJ1-3; CDR3 DNA: TGTGCCAGCAGCTTAGGGACAGGGAGAAACACCATATATTTT; CDR3 protein: CASSLGTGRNTIYF
clone size: -; D gene: TRBD1; V gene: TRBV19; J gene: TRBJ1-1; CDR3 DNA: TGTGCCAGTAGAGAGGGACAGGGAAACACTGAAGCTTTCTTT; CDR3 protein: CASREGQGNTEAFF
clone size: -; D gene: -; V gene: TRBV10-3; J gene: TRBJ1-4; CDR3 DNA: TGTGCCATCAGTCCGGGGAGGGGATCAGGAGAAAAACTGTTTTTT; CDR3 protein: CAISPGRGSGEKLFF
clone size: -; D gene: -; V gene: TRBV29-1; J gene: TRBJ2-7; CDR3 DNA: TGCAGCGCATCGACTAGTAACGAGCAGTACTTC; CDR3 protein: CSASTSNEQYF
clone size: -; D gene: -; V gene: TRBV9; J gene: TRBJ2-7; CDR3 DNA: TGTGCCAGCAGCCCTTTCTCTCAGGGATACGAGCAGTACTTC; CDR3 protein: CASSPFSQGYEQYF
clone size: -; D gene: -; V gene: TRBV19; J gene: TRBJ2-7; CDR3 DNA: TGTGCCAGTAGTTTCCAGGGAGGCGAGCAGTACTTC; CDR3 protein: CASSFQGGEQYF
clone size: -; D gene: -; V gene: TRBV12-3/TRBV12-4; J gene: TRBJ1-1; CDR3 DNA: TGTGCCAGCAATCGGGGGGGAACTGAAGCTTTCTTT; CDR3 protein: CASNRGGTEAFF
clone size: -; D gene: -; V gene: TRBV19; J gene: TRBJ1-1; CDR3 DNA: TGTGCCAGTAGTGAAGAATACAATGAAGCTTTCTTT; CDR3 protein: CASSEEYNEAFF
clone size: -; D gene: -; V gene: TRBV5-4; J gene: TRBJ2-7; CDR3 DNA: TGTGCCAGCAGCTTGAGGGGTGTGAAGAACTACGAGCAGTACTTC; CDR3 protein: CASSLRGVKNYEQYF
clone size: -; D gene: -; V gene: TRBV2; J gene: TRBJ2-6; CDR3 DNA: TGTGCCAGCGGCGGGGACTGGAGCTCTGGGGCCAACGTCCTGACTTTC; CDR3 protein: CASGGDWSSGANVLTF
clone size: -; D gene: -; V gene: TRBV5-1; J gene: TRBJ2-2; CDR3 DNA: TGCGCCAGCAGCCAGACAGCCTCGCCCAACACCGGGGAGCTGTTTTTT; CDR3 protein: CASSQTASPNTGELFF
clone size: few; D gene: TRBD1; V gene: TRBV2; J gene: TRBJ1-5; CDR3 DNA: TGTGCCAGCAGTGGGACTCGGACAGGGGCGGATAGCAATCAGCCCCAGCATTTT; CDR3 protein: CASSGTRTGADSNQPQHF
clone size: -; D gene: TRBD1; V gene: TRBV11-2; J gene: TRBJ2-7; CDR3 DNA: TGTGCCAGCAGCCCTGTTCGGACAGGGGGGACCGAGCAGTACTTC; CDR3 protein: CASSPVRTGGTEQYF
clone size: -; D gene: -; V gene: TRBV7-8; J gene: TRBJ2-7; CDR3 DNA: TGTGCCAGCAGCTTGGCTACTACCAGCTCCTACGAGCAGTACTTC; CDR3 protein: CASSLATTSSYEQYF
clone size: -; D gene: -; V gene: TRBV5-4; J gene: TRBJ1-4; CDR3 DNA: TGTGCCAGCAGCTTGCCCCCAGGGAATGAAAAACTGTTTTTT; CDR3 protein: CASSLPPGNEKLFF
clone size: -; D gene: TRBD1; V gene: TRBV5-6; J gene: TRBJ1-2; CDR3 DNA: TGTGCCAGCAGTGGGCGACAGGGAACTTATGGCTACACCTTC; CDR3 protein: CASSGRQGTYGYTF
clone size: -; D gene: -; V gene: TRBV6-1; J gene: TRBJ1-4; CDR3 DNA: TGTGCCAGCAGTGGTTGGGGAGGCGAGGGATCTGAAAAACTGTTTTTT; CDR3 protein: CASSGWGGEGSEKLFF
clone size: few; D gene: -; V gene: TRBV3-1/TRBV3-2; J gene: TRBJ2-5; CDR3 DNA: TGTGCCAGCAGCCAAATGGGGCTAGGCAAAGAGGAGACCCAGTACTTC; CDR3 protein: CASSQMGLGKEETQYF
clone size: once; D gene: TRBD1; V gene: TRBV19; J gene: TRBJ2-7; CDR3 DNA: TGTGCCAGTAGTACACAGACCGGGACAGGGATTCAGTACTTC; CDR3 protein: CASSTQTGTGIQYF
clone size: -; D gene: -; V gene: TRBV6-5; J gene: TRBJ1-4; CDR3 DNA: TGTGCCAGCATCATCCAGGGCGGTGAAAAACTGTTTTTT; CDR3 protein: CASIIQGGEKLFF
clone size: few; D gene: TRBD2; V gene: TRBV7-9; J gene: TRBJ2-5; CDR3 DNA: TGTGCCAGCAGCCTCCCACTAGCGGGAGGAGAGACCCAGTACTTC; CDR3 protein: CASSLPLAGGETQYF
clone size: -; D gene: TRBD2; V gene: TRBV6-5; J gene: TRBJ2-7; CDR3 DNA: TGTGCCAGCACTACGGGACTAGCGGGAGGCGGCGAGCAGTACTTC; CDR3 protein: CASTTGLAGGGEQYF
clone size: -; D gene: TRBD1; V gene: TRBV10-3; J gene: TRBJ2-7; CDR3 DNA: TGTGCCATCAGTGAGGGACAGGGATTGGGCTCCTACGAGCAGTACTTC; CDR3 protein: CAISEGQGLGSYEQYF